This T cell receptor beta chain is from a study of blood T cell repertoires in COVID-19. The repertoire was sequenced with immunoSEQ multiplex PCR; TCRdb's copy has only in-frame clones and lacks some. This table holds about 36,000 clones, 60% to 85% found once. The germline V gene has CDR1 SQVTM and CDR2 ANQGSEA. The V end was cut by 0 bases, the J end by 5 bases, with 16 bases between. This CDR3 comprises 15 residues. Sequenced material: peripheral blood. The TCR sequence derives from a man between 60 and 70 years old with active COVID-19. V and J are TRBV29-1 and TRBJ1-2; no clear D gene. The DNA for the CDR3 is TGCAGCGTTGAAGATCACGTACGAGGGTTGTATGGCTACACCTTC. Protein product: CSVEDHVRGLYGYTF. Full variable domain (rest looked up from reference TRBV29-1 and TRBJ1-2): SAVISQKPSRDICQRGTSLTIQCQVDSQVTMMFWYRQQPGQSLTLIATANQGSEATYESGFVIDKFPISRPNLTFSTLTVSNMSPEDSSIYLCSVEDHVRGLYGYTFGSGTRLTVV.